These T cell receptor beta chains were read from a single sample in a study of shared clonotypes between healthy human individuals. Libraries were prepared by immunoSEQ multiplex PCR; TCRdb keeps only in-frame clonotypes and omits some of them. The repertoire holds more than 2 million clones, with over 85% as singletons. Sequencing was done on a sample of naive CD4+ T cells sorted from blood. All receptors come from a man younger than 35 in good health. CDR3s include the opening cysteine and the closing phenylalanine or tryptophan. The order of the fields is CDR3 length, V gene, clone size, J gene, D gene, CDR3 protein, CDR3 DNA. The D gene is left open where the match is weak. Not every row has a clone size; where given, it reads once, few, many or a size class.

>14|TRBV5-6|.|TRBJ1-2|.
CASSLGGRFYGYTF
TGTGCCAGCAGCTTGGGCGGACGGTTCTATGGCTACACCTTC
>14|TRBV5-1|.|TRBJ2-3|TRBD2
CASSQGLSGDTQYF
TGCGCCAGCAGCCAGGGACTATCCGGGGATACGCAGTATTTT
>13|TRBV6-1|.|TRBJ2-5|.
CASSVAGGRNQYF
TGTGCCAGCAGTGTTGCAGGGGGGAGGAACCAGTACTTC
>15|TRBV7-8|once|TRBJ2-7|TRBD2
CASRQSSGGAHEQYF
TGTGCCAGCAGACAAAGTAGCGGGGGGGCCCACGAGCAGTACTTC
>14|TRBV2|.|TRBJ1-4|.
CATKGDRTNEKLFF
TGTGCCACCAAAGGTGACAGGACTAATGAAAAACTGTTTTTT
>15|TRBV25-1|.|TRBJ2-7|.
CASSELRDGSYEQYF
TGTGCCAGCAGTGAGCTCCGGGACGGAAGCTACGAGCAGTACTTC
>14|TRBV12-5|.|TRBJ2-3|.
CASGFQDYTDTQYF
TGTGCTAGTGGTTTTCAGGACTACACAGATACGCAGTATTTT
>16|TRBV6-1|.|TRBJ2-7|.
CASSERAGMSSYEQYF
TGTGCCAGCAGTGAAAGGGCCGGAATGAGCTCCTACGAGCAGTACTTC
>14|TRBV6-1|.|TRBJ1-1|.
CASKTATMNTEAFF
TGTGCCAGCAAGACAGCTACCATGAACACTGAAGCTTTCTTT
>15|TRBV4-1|once|TRBJ1-6|.
CASSQETVNNSPLHF
TGCGCCAGCAGCCAAGAGACAGTGAATAATTCACCCCTCCACTTT
>13|TRBV2|.|TRBJ2-7|.
CASSRGEEREQYF
TGTGCCAGCAGCCGAGGGGAGGAACGCGAGCAGTACTTC
>13|TRBV10-3|.|TRBJ1-1|.
CAISSGASTEAFF
TGTGCCATCAGTTCGGGGGCGAGCACTGAAGCTTTCTTT
>14|TRBV2|.|TRBJ1-5|.
CASSEQGQGQPQHF
TGTGCCAGCAGCGAACAGGGCCAGGGTCAGCCCCAGCATTTT
>12|TRBV27|.|TRBJ2-5|.
CASSYGAETQYF
TGTGCCAGCAGTTATGGGGCAGAGACCCAGTACTTC
>14|TRBV30|.|TRBJ1-4|.
CAWSTPGISEKLFF
TGTGCCTGGAGCACCCCAGGGATAAGTGAAAAACTGTTTTTT
>14|TRBV2|.|TRBJ2-1|TRBD2
CASNVRRGGNEQFF
TGTGCCAGCAATGTCAGGCGGGGGGGCAATGAGCAGTTCTTC